A single sample gave rise to the 12 T cell receptor beta chains below, sequenced in a study of CD8+CD57+ T cells in acquired aplastic anemia. The TCR beta profiling, which covered VDJ combination and CDR3 sequence, was carried out using genomic DNA as the template. TCRdb passed the reads through MiXCR, listing each CDR3 protein once. The sample carries roughly 170,000 distinct CDR3 sequences, 60% to 70% recorded once. The sequenced sample was sorted CD4+, CD8+, or CD8+CD57+ T cells (not recorded which) from PBMCs. These receptors came from a human donor in good health.

This sequence joins TRBV20-1 and TRBJ1-5, with D unclear. Germline loops: CDR1 DFQATT, CDR2 SNEGSKA (reference sequence). The CDR3 loop spans 13 amino acids. The germline V and J ends were trimmed by 3 bases and 4 bases, with 10 bases remaining between them. CDR3 bases: TGCAGTGCTAGGGCAGACCAAAATCAGCCCCAGCATTTT. As protein: CSARADQNQPQHF.

The chain combines TRBV5-1 with TRBJ1-6, with TRBD1 matching over 8 bases. Germline V gene data show CDR1 as SGHRS and CDR2 as YFSETQ. CDR3 length: 15 residues. V lost 0 bases and J lost 9; bases outside the gene matches: 5. The CDR3 is CASSLARDRRSPLHF. DNA of the CDR3: TGCGCCAGCAGCTTGGCCCGGGACAGGCGTTCACCCCTCCACTTT.

This clonotype is a singleton in its sample. J is TRBJ1-2 and V is TRBV7-9, with no clear D. CDR1 is SEHNR, CDR2 FQNEAQ, per germline (reference sequence). The CDR3 extends over 14 amino acids. Trimming took off 1 base at V and 7 bases at J, with 13 bases between the two ends. The CDR3 sequence is CASSLEPGSGGYTF. CDR3 DNA sequence: TGTGCCAGCAGCTTAGAACCGGGCAGCGGTGGCTACACCTTC.

This clonotype was counted a few times. Possible read error: a much larger clone is one base away. The chain has TRBV2 and TRBJ2-4; tentative D call: TRBD2 (6 bases). Germline values: CDR1 SNHLY, CDR2 FYNNEI. The CDR3 loop spans 16 amino acids. CDR3 region: CASSEGFSLAKNIQHF. The CDR3 DNA reads as TGTGCCAGCAGTGAAGGTTTTTCACTAGCCAAAAACATTCAGCACTTC.

The chain recombines TRBV14 with TRBJ2-1; no clear D. The CDR3 is made up of 9 amino acids. Trimming took 0 bases from V and 12 from J, leaving 0 bases between them. Per the germline V gene, CDR1 is SGHDN and CDR2 is FVKESK. The CDR3 sequence: CASSQEQFF. The CDR3 DNA reads TGTGCCAGCAGCCAAGAGCAGTTCTTC.

The CDR3 region has the DNA TGTGCCAGCAGCCTCCGACTAGCGACCTCCTACAATGAGCAGTTCTTC. This translates into CASSLRLATSYNEQFF. The chain carries TRBV9 and TRBJ2-1; 8 nucleotides align to TRBD2. The CDR3 is made up of 16 amino acids. Losses at the gene ends were 4 bases for V and 0 bases for J; bases not matched to a gene: 6. In germline, CDR1 is SGDLS, CDR2 YYNGEE.

The V call is TRBV5-5, the J call TRBJ2-7, with 10 bases identical to TRBD1. CDR3 length equals 13 residues. Germline lookup yields CDR1 SGHKS and CDR2 YYEKEE (reference sequence). The junction had 5 bases not matched to a gene; V was cut back by 3 bases and J by 8 bases. CDR3 in DNA: TGTGCCAGCAGCTCGATGGGACAGGGGCAGCAGTACTTC. Translating it yields CASSSMGQGQQYF.

This chain links TRBV15 with TRBJ2-1, with unresolved D. V was pared by 0 bases and J by 5 bases, with 5 bases between. The germline gives CDR1 LNHNV, CDR2 YYDKDF (reference sequence). This CDR3 is built from 13 residues. CDR3: CATSRDHHNEQFF. For the CDR3, the DNA is TGTGCCACCAGCAGAGACCACCACAATGAGCAGTTCTTC.

This chain uses TRBV24-1 with TRBJ2-1, with 13 bases lining up with TRBD2. CDR3 length equals 16 residues. Germline trimming cut 4 bases from V and 10 bases from J; bases unmatched to any gene: 9. Looked up from germline, CDR1 is KGHDR and CDR2 is SFDVKD. CDR3 amino acids: CATSDPTSGGAGEQFF. CDR3 sequence (DNA): TGTGCCACCAGTGACCCCACTAGCGGGGGGGCCGGGGAGCAGTTCTTC.

The gene calls are TRBV5-1 and TRBJ2-2, with D uncertain. The CDR3 consists of 14 residues. Per the germline V gene, CDR1 is SGHRS and CDR2 is YFSETQ. Trimming took 0 bases from V and 4 from J, leaving 7 bases between them. The CDR3 coding sequence is TGCGCCAGCAGCTTGGTGATGGGCACCGGGGAGCTGTTTTTT. Amino acid sequence: CASSLVMGTGELFF.

The chain recombines TRBV2 with TRBJ2-7; D gene uncertain. Germline CDR1 and CDR2: SNHLY and FYNNEI. The CDR3 consists of 10 residues. Between the trimmed V and J ends, which lost 9 bases and 1 base, there was a span of 4 bases. The CDR3 here is CASESYEQYF. The CDR3 DNA sequence: TGTGCCAGTGAGTCCTACGAGCAGTACTTC.

This rearrangement joins TRBV5-1 to TRBJ2-2; D gene ambiguous. Germline CDR1 reads SGHRS; CDR2 reads YFSETQ. The CDR3 extends over 15 amino acids. V was trimmed by 0 bases and J by 3 bases, leaving 9 bases between them. The CDR3 DNA sequence: TGCGCCAGCAGCTTGGACGCCGGACACACCGGGGAGCTGTTTTTT. Translated, it gives CASSLDAGHTGELFF.